This passage covers 8 T cell receptor beta chains from one sample sequenced in a study of T cell repertoires in cytomegalovirus infection. No antigen is known for these receptors. MiXCR was run by TCRdb on the reads, yielding one entry per CDR3 protein. The data contain 640,000 or so distinct CDR3 sequences, around 30% of them singletons. The sequenced sample was cultured PBMCs, obtained from culture after CMV antigen stimulation. Receptors were obtained from a human donor in good health (CMV status not recorded). Some clones in this sample may be carry-over from other donors' samples.

There are a few counts of this clonotype. The chain employs TRBV12-3 or TRBV12-4 and TRBJ2-7; D is ambiguous. Trimming shortened V by 5 bases and J by 6 bases, and 11 bases separated the two germline ends. The length of the CDR3 is 12 residues. This CDR3 reads CASSVAWTEQYF. The CDR3 DNA is TGTGCCAGCAGTGTTGCCTGGACCGAGCAGTACTTC.

This sequence joins TRBV11-2 and TRBJ1-3; D gene unclear. This CDR3 spans 17 amino acids. Deletions cut 5 bases from V and 3 bases from J, with 20 bases between. CDR1 and CDR2 (germline): SGHAT, FQNNGV. CDR3 amino acids: CASSPDLGRVRGNTIYF. The CDR3 nucleotides read TGTGCCAGCAGCCCTGACCTGGGGAGGGTACGTGGAAACACCATATATTTT.

This clonotype has a count of ten or more. The chain joins TRBV7-6 to TRBJ2-7; D ambiguous. The V gene's germline CDR1 is SGHVS and CDR2 FNYEAQ. The germline V and J ends were trimmed by 5 bases and 1 base, with 9 bases remaining between them. This CDR3 is 13 amino acids long. CDR3 protein: CASSELPSYEQYF. Here the CDR3 DNA reads TGTGCCAGCAGCGAGTTACCATCCTACGAGCAGTACTTC.

The V gene is TRBV20-1, the J gene TRBJ2-7, with 11 positions matching TRBD1. The CDR3 runs 13 residues. CDR1 is DFQATT and CDR2 is SNEGSKA in the germline V gene (reference sequence). V was pared by 3 bases and J by 7 bases, with 5 bases of the junction left unmatched. The CDR3 DNA is TGCAGTGCTAGCCGGGACAGGGGGGGGGAGCAGTACGTC. Encoded protein: CSASRDRGGEQYV.

This rearrangement joins TRBV5-5 to TRBJ2-7; the D gene is possibly TRBD1 (6 bases). Trimming removed 1 base from V and 3 bases from J, with 11 bases in between. Per the germline V gene, CDR1 is SGHKS and CDR2 is YYEKEE (reference sequence). The CDR3 is 14 amino acids. The CDR3 coding sequence is TGTGCCAGCAGCTTGACAGGGCAGCTCTACGAGCAGTACTTC. This gives the protein CASSLTGQLYEQYF.

This clonotype was seen a few times. The V and J genes are TRBV20-1 and TRBJ1-5; tentatively, D is TRBD1 (5 bases). Germline loops: CDR1 DFQATT, CDR2 SNEGSKA (reference sequence). The CDR3 has 13 residues. V was trimmed by 6 bases and J by 0 bases, leaving 9 bases between them. CDR3 bases: TGCAGTGCCAGGGACCGTAGCAATCAGCCCCAGCATTTT. The encoded protein is CSARDRSNQPQHF.

The chain carries TRBV6-1 and TRBJ1-2; D possibly corresponds to TRBD1 (5 bases). Germline-derived CDR1 and CDR2 are MNHNS and SASEGT. This CDR3 is 13 amino acids long. Trimming left V 4 bases short and J 8 bases short, with 14 bases between. This CDR3 is CASSAGPYRGYTF. The DNA of the CDR3 is TGTGCCAGCAGTGCGGGTCCCTACAGGGGCTACACCTTC.

This clonotype was found many times. This chain joins TRBV6-2 or TRBV6-3 and TRBJ1-1, with D tentatively TRBD1 (5 bases). V was trimmed by 2 bases and J by 1 base, leaving 5 bases between them. CDR1 and CDR2 from the germline V gene are MNHEY and SVGEGT. CDR3 length equals 13 residues. The CDR3 DNA sequence: TGTGCCAGCAGTTACAGGGGGAACACTGAAGCTTTCTTT. Protein: CASSYRGNTEAFF.